Listed here are 18 T cell receptor beta chains from one sample, sequenced in a study of T-cell memory formation after mild COVID-19. Via MiXCR, TCRdb re-called the 5' RACE reads, giving one row per CDR3 protein. The data contain approximately 150,000 distinct CDR3 sequences, 14% of them singletons. The specimen was PBMCs or a T cell subset sorted from them (not recorded which). The receptors shown here come from an adult woman who had mild COVID-19 (a few samples of this study predate the infection). Cell type and time point are not known.

There are many counts of this clonotype. One end of the junction varies from germline; a read error may be responsible. The chain employs TRBV5-1 and TRBJ2-7, with D unclear. Germline CDR1 and CDR2: SGHRS and YFSETQ. The CDR3 length is 11 residues. DNA for the CDR3: TGTGCCAGCAGTGGTTCCTACGAGCAGTACTTC. This translates into CASSGSYEQYF.

This clonotype has more than one count but fewer than ten. The V gene is TRBV12-3 or TRBV12-4, the J gene TRBJ1-1, with D possibly matching TRBD1 (5 bases). The germline V and J ends were trimmed by 3 bases and 12 bases, with 11 bases remaining between them. This CDR3 has 11 residues. The CDR3 region has the DNA TGTGCCAGCAGTTTCAATGGGGGATCTTTCTTT. Encoded protein: CASSFNGGSFF.

This clonotype was picked up a small number of times. CDR3 nucleotides: TGTGCCAGCAGCGTAAGAGTTGGGAATTCACCCCTCCACTTT. Amino acids: CASSVRVGNSPLHF. The chain combines TRBV9 with TRBJ1-6; D call uncertain. The CDR3 contains 14 residues. CDR1 and CDR2 (germline): SGDLS, YYNGEE. The V and J ends lost 1 base and 7 bases respectively, with 9 bases between them.

The table lists this clonotype with a few counts. For the CDR3, the DNA is TGTGCCAGCAGCCAAGGGGGGACAGGGGGCGTAGATACGCAGTATTTT. It is translated as CASSQGGTGGVDTQYF. V usage is TRBV4-2 and J usage is TRBJ2-3, with 12 nucleotides matching TRBD1. The CDR3 covers 16 residues. V shed 1 base, J shed 5 bases, and the junction held 4 bases outside the gene matches. Per germline, CDR1 LGHNA and CDR2 YNFKEQ.

A few counts support this clonotype. J is TRBJ2-3 and V is TRBV29-1; a weak D match, TRBD2 (5 bases). V lost 1 base to trimming and J lost 0 bases, with 11 bases between them. CDR1 is SQVTM, CDR2 ANQGSEA, per germline. The CDR3 spans 15 residues. The CDR3 sequence is CSVEVTAESTDTQYF. For the CDR3, the DNA is TGCAGCGTTGAAGTTACAGCGGAGAGCACAGATACGCAGTATTTT.

This clonotype has a handful of counts. The chain joins TRBV19 to TRBJ2-1; 7 bases line up with TRBD2. Trimming took 3 bases from V and 5 from J; bases not matched to a gene: 10. This CDR3 region has 16 residues. Looked up from germline, CDR1 is LNHDA and CDR2 is SQIVND (reference sequence). Here the CDR3 DNA reads TGTGCCAGTAGTATGGCGACTGGAGCGGGGAACAATGAGCAGTTCTTC. Its protein product is CASSMATGAGNNEQFF.

The sample holds a few counts of this clonotype. The gene calls are TRBV5-1 and TRBJ2-3, with D hard to call. Trimming shortened V by 5 bases and J by 2 bases, and 12 bases separated the two germline ends. CDR1 and CDR2 (germline): SGHRS, YFSETQ. The CDR3 extends over 14 amino acids. DNA for the CDR3: TGCGCCAGCAGTCTGGCGGCATACACAGATACGCAGTATTTT. As protein: CASSLAAYTDTQYF.

At least ten counts were recorded for this clonotype. This rearrangement joins TRBV5-1 to TRBJ2-5, with 13 bases that match TRBD2. V shed 4 bases, J shed 2 bases, and the junction held 5 bases outside the gene matches. The CDR3 spans 16 residues. Germline V CDR1 and CDR2: SGHRS, YFSETQ. CDR3 residues: CASSGGLAGVQETQYF. The DNA for the CDR3 is TGCGCCAGCAGCGGCGGACTAGCGGGAGTTCAAGAGACCCAGTACTTC.

This clonotype occurred many times. The chain couples TRBV7-6 to TRBJ2-1; TRBD2 matches 14 bases. Unmatched junction bases numbered 4, after V lost 5 bases and J lost 7 bases. From germline, CDR1 is SGHVS and CDR2 FNYEAQ. The CDR3 contains 15 residues. The CDR3 reads CASSPRTSGGNEQFF. The CDR3 DNA sequence: TGTGCCAGCAGCCCCAGGACTAGCGGGGGGAATGAGCAGTTCTTC. Together with reference TRBV7-6 and TRBJ2-1, the CDR3 gives the full variable domain: GAGVSQSPRYKVTKRGQDVALRCDPISGHVSLYWYRQALGQGPEFLTYFNYEAQQDKSGLPNDRFSAERPEGSISTLTIQRTEQRDSAMYRCASSPRTSGGNEQFFGPGTRLTVL.

A few counts support this clonotype. V and J are TRBV9 and TRBJ2-2; D unresolved. Trimming took off 4 bases at V and 4 bases at J, with 11 bases between the two ends. Germline lookup yields CDR1 SGDLS and CDR2 YYNGEE. The CDR3 loop spans 14 amino acids. CDR3 bases: TGTGCCAGCAGCTTGGCCCCGAGCACCGGGGAGCTGTTTTTT. The encoded protein is CASSLAPSTGELFF.

This clonotype was found a few times. The chain has TRBV9 and TRBJ2-1; 7 bases align to TRBD1. This CDR3 contains 15 residues. V was pared by 3 bases and J by 2 bases, with 5 bases of the junction left unmatched. The germline V gene has CDR1 SGDLS and CDR2 YYNGEE. Here the CDR3 reads CASSARDSPYNEQFF. In DNA form, the CDR3 reads TGTGCCAGCAGCGCCCGGGACAGTCCCTACAATGAGCAGTTCTTC.

This sequence joins TRBV7-9 and TRBJ1-5; D remains unclear. V was trimmed by 1 base and J by 7 bases, leaving 8 bases between them. CDR3 size: 13 residues. The germline V gene has CDR1 SEHNR and CDR2 FQNEAQ (reference sequence). The CDR3 region has the DNA TGTGCCAGCAGCTTAGAAGTAGGACAGCCCCAGCATTTT. The encoded protein is CASSLEVGQPQHF.

This clonotype was detected only a few times. The chain is built from TRBV4-1 and TRBJ1-1; D is possibly TRBD1 (6 bases). This CDR3 is built from 14 residues. The V end lost 5 bases, the J end lost 4 bases, and 14 bases lay between the germline ends. Looked up from germline, CDR1 is MGHRA and CDR2 is YSYEKL. The CDR3 nucleotides read TGCGCCAGCAGCATCAAGGGGGGTGGCACTGAAGCTTTCTTT. Translation: CASSIKGGGTEAFF.

This clonotype has more than one count but fewer than ten. The chain recombines TRBV2 with TRBJ2-1; 8 positions match TRBD2. Germline-derived CDR1 and CDR2 are SNHLY and FYNNEI. The CDR3 has 14 amino acids. Germline trimming cut 6 bases from V and 4 bases from J; bases unmatched to any gene: 5. Here the CDR3 reads CASSVGLVYNEQFF. The DNA for the CDR3 is TGTGCCAGCAGCGTGGGACTAGTATACAATGAGCAGTTCTTC. Full variable domain (remainder filled in from reference TRBV2 and TRBJ2-1): EPEVTQTPSHQVTQMGQEVILRCVPISNHLYFYWYRQILGQKVEFLVSFYNNEISEKSEIFDDQFSVERPDGSNFTLKIRSTKLEDSAMYFCASSVGLVYNEQFFGPGTRLTVL.

The rearrangement links TRBV15 to TRBJ1-1; a possible D gene is TRBD1 (5 bases). The V end lost 0 bases, the J end lost 1 base, and 9 bases lay between the germline ends. Germline CDR1 is LNHNV and CDR2 is YYDKDF (reference sequence). The length of the CDR3 is 15 residues. The CDR3 protein is CATSRDLGTNTEAFF. DNA for the CDR3: TGTGCCACCAGCAGAGATTTGGGGACGAACACTGAAGCTTTCTTT.

J is TRBJ2-7 and V is TRBV3-1, with 7 bases aligning to TRBD2. This CDR3 is built from 14 residues. Losses at the gene ends were 1 base for V and 6 bases for J; bases not matched to a gene: 6. Germline assignment: CDR1 LGHDT and CDR2 YNNKEL (reference sequence). CDR3 in amino acids: CASSQGSREREQYF. The CDR3 DNA reads TGTGCCAGCAGCCAAGGATCGCGGGAGCGCGAGCAGTACTTC.

The sample holds one count of this clonotype. The chain has TRBV7-6 and TRBJ1-1; D is possibly TRBD1 (6 bases). Trimming stripped 4 bases from V and 3 bases from J, with 15 bases between. CDR3 size: 15 residues. Looked up from germline, CDR1 is SGHVS and CDR2 is FNYEAQ. CDR3 nucleotide sequence: TGTGCCAGCAGCTCGATCGGGGGCGCGGACACTGAAGCTTTCTTT. It codes for CASSSIGGADTEAFF.

CDR3 nucleotide sequence: TGCGCCAGCAGCTTAAGAACAGGGGAGGGCTACACCTTC. Translating it yields CASSLRTGEGYTF. V usage is TRBV5-1 and J usage is TRBJ1-2; 7 bases map to TRBD1. CDR3 length: 13 amino acids. Trimming removed 2 bases from V and 8 bases from J; junction bases left unmatched: 6. Per the germline V gene, CDR1 is SGHRS and CDR2 is YFSETQ.